Detailed here is one TCR beta chain. Antigen specificity is unknown. The V gene's germline CDR1 is MGHRA and CDR2 YSYEKL. The V gene lost 6 bases and the J gene lost 0 bases, with 15 bases spanning the gap. This CDR3 has 16 amino acids. Some clones are missing from TCRdb's copy, which holds only in-frame ones; the method was immunoSEQ multiplex PCR. Here the sample spans approximately 88,000 clones, under 95% being singletons. This record comes from a study of T cell responses to AZD1222 COVID-19 vaccine. Study-wide findings and caveats: Baseline serology detected seropositivity in only 5 to 7 AZD1222 recipients. The donor group comprised mostly white British people and more females; the analysis possibly underestimated clonal diversity.

The J gene is TRBJ2-1, the V gene TRBV4-1; D is undetermined. This receptor was obtained from an adult in good health. Source: peripheral blood, taken on day 0 of AZD1222 vaccination. The CDR3: CASSTVASSSYNEQFF. In nucleotides, the CDR3 is TGCGCCAGCAGTACGGTAGCATCAAGCTCCTACAATGAGCAGTTCTTC.